The clone carrying this T cell receptor beta chain was recorded a few times. The study ran its PCR with 60 Vbeta and 13 Jbeta primers. Assay: immunoSEQ multiplex PCR; the TCRdb copy retains only in-frame clones and omits some. The repertoire includes 150,000 to 180,000 clones, around 80% of them detected once, and 10% to 15% sits in the top ten. This specimen belongs to a study of cytomegalovirus exposure and HLA in healthy donors. The CDR3 is 15 amino acids. The germline V gene has CDR1 MDHEN and CDR2 SYDVKM. V lost 4 bases to trimming and J lost 6 bases; unmatched junction nucleotides: 4. This receptor was taken from a man between 25 and 39 years old in good health and CMV-seropositive. Material: PBMCs. The chain combines TRBV28 with TRBJ2-1, with 12 positions matching TRBD2. CDR3 DNA sequence: TGTGCCAGCAGTTCGACTAGCGGGAGCTCCAATGAGCAGTTCTTC. Translated, it gives CASSSTSGSSNEQFF.